This TCR beta chain originates from a study of type 1 and type 2 diabetes patients. In its sample, this clonotype was seen a few times. The target antigen is unknown. This CDR3 has 13 residues. Germline V gene lookup returns CDR1 SQVTM and CDR2 ANQGSEA. Between the trimmed V and J ends, which lost 6 bases and 2 bases, there was a span of 14 bases. Amplification started from genomic DNA. Multiplex PCR with 30 forward and 13 reverse primers amplified the TCR beta CDR3. TCRdb reprocessed the multiplex PCR reads via MiXCR and lists one record per CDR3 protein. This table has some 250,000 distinct CDR3 sequences, approximately 50% appearing once. Overall study findings and caveats: Groups were not age- or gender-matched, which may bias interpretation.

The source material was peripheral blood mononuclear cells (PBMCs). This receptor was taken from a man younger than 35 with type 2 diabetes. This chain joins TRBV29-1 and TRBJ2-7; D possibly corresponds to TRBD1 (5 bases). The CDR3 nucleotides are TGCAGCGTGACACGACAGTCCGCCTACGAGCAGTACTTC. Amino acids: CSVTRQSAYEQYF.